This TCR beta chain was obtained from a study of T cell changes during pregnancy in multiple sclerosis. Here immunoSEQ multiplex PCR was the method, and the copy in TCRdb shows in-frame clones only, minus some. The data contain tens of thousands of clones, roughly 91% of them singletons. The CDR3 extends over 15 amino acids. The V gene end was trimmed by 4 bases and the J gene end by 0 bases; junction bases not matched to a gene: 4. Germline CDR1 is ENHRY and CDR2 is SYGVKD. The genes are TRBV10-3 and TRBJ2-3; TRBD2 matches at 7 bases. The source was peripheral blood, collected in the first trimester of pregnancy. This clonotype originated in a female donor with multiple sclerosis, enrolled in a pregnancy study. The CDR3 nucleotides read TGTGCCATCAGTGGTTACGGGGGGAGCACAGATACGCAGTATTTT. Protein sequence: CAISGYGGSTDTQYF.